The rows below give T cell receptor beta chains drawn from one sample of a study of blood T cells in healthy people across ages. Each CDR3 protein is one row after TCRdb ran MiXCR on the 5' RACE reads. Among about 1,000,000 distinct CDR3 sequences listed, over 35% were seen once. The material sequenced was blood. The receptors come from an older woman in good health. CDR3s include the opening cysteine and the closing phenylalanine or tryptophan. Fields, in order: clone size, J gene, D gene, V gene, CDR3 protein, CDR3 DNA. The D gene is left open where the match is weak. Size tells how often a clone was seen (once, few, many) or the class of an expanded clone, and some rows leave it out.

size: -; J: TRBJ2-1; D: -; V: TRBV27; CDR3: CASSLVGVVGSYNEQFF; DNA: TGTGCCAGTAGTTTGGTGGGGGTCGTAGGATCCTACAATGAGCAGTTCTTC
size: few; J: TRBJ2-1; D: -; V: TRBV5-1; CDR3: CASSRNSEQFF; DNA: TGCGCCAGCAGCCGGAATAGCGAGCAGTTCTTC
size: -; J: TRBJ2-7; D: -; V: TRBV5-6; CDR3: CASSLMGGYEQYF; DNA: TGTGCCAGCAGCTTGATGGGGGGCTACGAGCAGTACTTC
size: -; J: TRBJ2-1; D: TRBD2; V: TRBV11-2; CDR3: CASSLLLAGESYNEQFF; DNA: TGTGCCAGCAGCTTGCTACTAGCGGGAGAGTCCTACAATGAGCAGTTCTTC
size: few; J: TRBJ2-7; D: -; V: TRBV19; CDR3: CATQGGPYEQYF; DNA: TGTGCCACTCAGGGAGGACCCTACGAGCAGTACTTC
size: many; J: TRBJ2-1; D: TRBD2; V: TRBV7-3; CDR3: CASSPHDSGSEQFF; DNA: TGTGCCAGCAGCCCCCATGATAGCGGGAGTGAGCAGTTCTTC
size: -; J: TRBJ2-5; D: TRBD1; V: TRBV2; CDR3: CASRVTGMRETQYF; DNA: TGTGCCAGCAGAGTGACAGGGATGAGGGAGACCCAGTACTTC
size: -; J: TRBJ2-6; D: TRBD1; V: TRBV3-1; CDR3: CASSSTGVGSGANVLTF; DNA: TGTGCCAGCAGCTCTACAGGGGTGGGCTCTGGGGCCAACGTCCTGACTTTC
size: -; J: TRBJ2-3; D: TRBD2; V: TRBV11-2; CDR3: CASSLAGGGGGNTQYF; DNA: TGTGCCAGCAGCTTAGCCGGCGGTGGCGGGGGGAATACGCAGTATTTT
size: -; J: TRBJ2-4; D: -; V: TRBV7-9; CDR3: CASSLPELAKNILYF; DNA: TGTGCCAGCAGCTTACCAGAATTAGCCAAAAACATTCTGTACTTC
size: few; J: TRBJ1-2; D: -; V: TRBV20-1; CDR3: CSARGYRVNGYTF; DNA: TGCAGTGCTAGAGGGTACAGGGTGAATGGCTACACCTTC
size: -; J: TRBJ2-4; D: -; V: TRBV4-2; CDR3: CASSHGLSSRALLAKNIQYF; DNA: TGTGCCAGCAGCCACGGCCTTAGTAGCAGAGCACTCTTAGCCAAAAACATTCAGTACTTC
size: few; J: TRBJ2-3; D: -; V: TRBV9; CDR3: CASSFTAGTSTDTQYF; DNA: TGTGCCAGCAGCTTCACCGCCGGGACTAGCACAGATACGCAGTATTTT
size: few; J: TRBJ2-7; D: TRBD2; V: TRBV20-1; CDR3: CSARDLGLAGPYEQYF; DNA: TGCAGTGCTAGAGATTTGGGACTAGCGGGACCTTACGAGCAGTACTTC
size: -; J: TRBJ2-7; D: -; V: TRBV29-1; CDR3: CSVEQESYEQYF; DNA: TGCAGCGTTGAACAGGAAAGCTACGAGCAGTACTTC
size: -; J: TRBJ2-5; D: -; V: TRBV27; CDR3: CASSQGTRNEQYF; DNA: TGTGCCAGCAGTCAGGGGACACGCAATGAGCAGTACTTC
size: few; J: TRBJ2-6; D: -; V: TRBV28; CDR3: CASSTAPGSGANVLTF; DNA: TGTGCCAGCAGTACCGCACCGGGATCTGGGGCCAACGTCCTGACTTTC
size: -; J: TRBJ2-5; D: -; V: TRBV5-1; CDR3: CASSFETNPSETQYF; DNA: TGCGCCAGCAGCTTCGAGACTAACCCTTCGGAGACCCAGTACTTC
size: -; J: TRBJ2-7; D: -; V: TRBV28; CDR3: CASRVTDSTYEQYF; DNA: TGTGCCAGCAGAGTAACGGACAGCACCTACGAGCAGTACTTC
size: -; J: TRBJ1-3; D: TRBD1; V: TRBV2; CDR3: CASKQGQGSGNTIYF; DNA: TGTGCCAGCAAACAAGGACAGGGTTCTGGAAACACCATATATTTT
size: -; J: TRBJ2-7; D: TRBD2; V: TRBV20-1; CDR3: CSATGLVSGRAHEQYF; DNA: TGCAGTGCTACGGGACTAGTTTCAGGCCGCGCCCACGAGCAGTACTTC
size: few; J: TRBJ2-4; D: TRBD1; V: TRBV10-3; CDR3: CATMGGQGGKNIQYF; DNA: TGTGCCACCATGGGGGGACAGGGGGGCAAAAACATTCAGTACTTC
size: -; J: TRBJ2-1; D: -; V: TRBV20-1; CDR3: CSARASGLLNEQFF; DNA: TGCAGTGCTAGAGCTTCGGGACTCCTAAATGAGCAGTTCTTC
size: many; J: TRBJ2-7; D: TRBD1; V: TRBV29-1; CDR3: CSARTGGYEQYF; DNA: TGCAGCGCCCGGACAGGGGGCTACGAGCAGTACTTC
size: -; J: TRBJ2-7; D: TRBD1; V: TRBV5-6; CDR3: CASGSRGRNYEQYF; DNA: TGTGCCAGCGGGTCCAGGGGGCGCAACTACGAGCAGTACTTC
size: once; J: TRBJ2-7; D: -; V: TRBV11-2; CDR3: CASSTKAAISSEQYF; DNA: TGTGCCAGCAGCACAAAAGCGGCGATATCCAGCGAGCAGTACTTC
size: -; J: TRBJ1-1; D: -; V: TRBV14; CDR3: CASSQGPYLWGGQSEAFF; DNA: TGTGCCAGCAGCCAAGGTCCCTATTTGTGGGGGGGGCAATCTGAAGCTTTCTTT
size: -; J: TRBJ2-7; D: -; V: TRBV2; CDR3: CATNIRSTIGNYEQYF; DNA: TGTGCCACCAACATTAGATCCACTATCGGGAACTACGAGCAGTACTTC
size: few; J: TRBJ2-3; D: TRBD2; V: TRBV5-1; CDR3: CASSLNPVGSGSDTQYF; DNA: TGCGCCAGCAGCTTGAATCCCGTGGGTAGCGGGAGTGATACGCAGTATTTT
size: -; J: TRBJ2-7; D: -; V: TRBV27; CDR3: CASSLKSQGHTYEQYF; DNA: TGTGCCAGCAGTTTAAAATCACAGGGTCACACCTACGAGCAGTACTTC
size: -; J: TRBJ2-1; D: TRBD2; V: TRBV28; CDR3: CASSQLAGWAYNEQFF; DNA: TGTGCCAGCAGTCAGCTAGCGGGATGGGCCTACAATGAGCAGTTCTTC
size: -; J: TRBJ2-7; D: TRBD1; V: TRBV27; CDR3: CASSRPGTGSEQYF; DNA: TGTGCCAGCAGCAGACCCGGGACAGGCTCCGAGCAGTACTTC
size: -; J: TRBJ1-4; D: TRBD1; V: TRBV18; CDR3: CASSEGGAGNEKLFF; DNA: TGTGCCAGCTCAGAAGGGGGCGCCGGTAATGAAAAACTGTTTTTT
size: -; J: TRBJ2-5; D: -; V: TRBV11-2; CDR3: CASSLGGWGVEETQYF; DNA: TGTGCCAGCAGCTTAGGTGGATGGGGCGTAGAAGAGACCCAGTACTTC
size: -; J: TRBJ1-1; D: -; V: TRBV24-1; CDR3: CATSDAGGTTEAFF; DNA: TGTGCCACCAGTGATGCGGGGGGTACCACTGAAGCTTTCTTT
size: -; J: TRBJ2-1; D: TRBD2; V: TRBV5-1; CDR3: CASSFSLAVNEQFF; DNA: TGCGCCAGCAGCTTCTCCCTAGCGGTCAATGAGCAGTTCTTC
size: few; J: TRBJ2-1; D: -; V: TRBV20-1; CDR3: CSARPGTYLRQFF; DNA: TGCAGTGCTAGGCCCGGGACTTATCTAAGGCAGTTCTTC
size: -; J: TRBJ2-3; D: -; V: TRBV28; CDR3: CASSLRGSPSTDTQYF; DNA: TGTGCCAGCAGCCTAAGGGGGAGCCCAAGCACAGATACGCAGTATTTT
size: -; J: TRBJ1-6; D: -; V: TRBV9; CDR3: CASSVVGGQYNSPLHF; DNA: TGTGCCAGCAGCGTAGTGGGAGGACAGTATAATTCACCCCTCCACTTT
size: -; J: TRBJ2-7; D: TRBD1; V: TRBV28; CDR3: CATERDREFYEQYF; DNA: TGTGCCACTGAGAGGGACAGGGAATTCTACGAGCAGTACTTC
size: few; J: TRBJ2-7; D: -; V: TRBV7-8; CDR3: CASSLVPQGSSYEQYF; DNA: TGTGCCAGCAGCTTAGTTCCACAGGGAAGCTCCTACGAGCAGTACTTC
size: -; J: TRBJ2-5; D: TRBD2; V: TRBV7-6; CDR3: CASKETSVRYGQETRYF; DNA: TGTGCCAGCAAAGAGACTAGCGTTCGTTATGGGCAAGAGACCCGGTACTTC
size: -; J: TRBJ1-1; D: TRBD1; V: TRBV2; CDR3: CASSAPTGVNTEAFF; DNA: TGTGCCAGCAGCGCGCCGACAGGGGTGAACACTGAAGCTTTCTTT
size: once; J: TRBJ2-1; D: TRBD2; V: TRBV20-1; CDR3: CSARDGGRAGNEQFF; DNA: TGCAGTGCTAGAGATGGCGGGAGGGCTGGTAATGAGCAGTTCTTC
size: few; J: TRBJ2-1; D: TRBD1; V: TRBV2; CDR3: CASSVDRGHSYNEQFF; DNA: TGTGCCAGCAGTGTCGACAGGGGCCATTCCTACAATGAGCAGTTCTTC
size: few; J: TRBJ2-7; D: TRBD2; V: TRBV6-2/TRBV6-3; CDR3: CASSYYPGDPAGELYEQYF; DNA: TGTGCCAGCAGTTACTACCCCGGGGACCCTGCGGGAGAACTATACGAGCAGTACTTC
size: -; J: TRBJ2-5; D: -; V: TRBV5-1; CDR3: CASSLTLEETQYF; DNA: TGCGCCAGCAGCTTAACACTGGAGGAGACCCAGTACTTC
size: -; J: TRBJ2-7; D: -; V: TRBV27; CDR3: CASRPGTQTYEQYF; DNA: TGTGCCAGCCGACCCGGAACCCAGACCTACGAGCAGTACTTC
size: many; J: TRBJ2-5; D: -; V: TRBV3-1; CDR3: CASSQGQPGVGTQYF; DNA: TGTGCCAGCAGCCAAGGGCAACCAGGGGTTGGGACCCAGTACTTC
size: -; J: TRBJ1-2; D: -; V: TRBV30; CDR3: CAWNHRVNGYTF; DNA: TGTGCCTGGAACCACAGGGTCAATGGCTACACCTTC
size: -; J: TRBJ2-3; D: -; V: TRBV7-8; CDR3: CASSLQFQRITDTQYF; DNA: TGTGCCAGCAGCTTACAATTCCAGCGGATCACAGATACGCAGTATTTT
size: -; J: TRBJ1-4; D: TRBD1; V: TRBV4-2; CDR3: CASSQDFRTGDEKLFF; DNA: TGTGCCAGCAGCCAAGATTTTAGGACAGGGGATGAAAAACTGTTTTTT
size: -; J: TRBJ2-3; D: -; V: TRBV11-2; CDR3: CASRRGAPDTQYF; DNA: TGTGCCAGCAGGCGCGGGGCCCCAGATACGCAGTATTTT
size: -; J: TRBJ2-1; D: TRBD2; V: TRBV11-2; CDR3: CATHKGTSGKYNEQFF; DNA: TGTGCCACCCACAAAGGGACTAGCGGAAAATACAATGAGCAGTTCTTC